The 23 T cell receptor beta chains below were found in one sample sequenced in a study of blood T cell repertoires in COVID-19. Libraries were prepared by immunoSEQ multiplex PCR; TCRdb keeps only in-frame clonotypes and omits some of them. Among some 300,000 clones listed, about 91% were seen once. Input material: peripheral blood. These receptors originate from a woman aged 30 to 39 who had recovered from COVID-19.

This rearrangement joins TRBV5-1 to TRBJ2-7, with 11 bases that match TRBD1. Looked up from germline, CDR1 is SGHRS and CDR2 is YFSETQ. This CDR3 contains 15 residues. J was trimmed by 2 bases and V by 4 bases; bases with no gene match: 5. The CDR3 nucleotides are TGCGCCAGCAGCCCGTCGGACAGGGGGCCCTACGAGCAGTACTTC. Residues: CASSPSDRGPYEQYF.

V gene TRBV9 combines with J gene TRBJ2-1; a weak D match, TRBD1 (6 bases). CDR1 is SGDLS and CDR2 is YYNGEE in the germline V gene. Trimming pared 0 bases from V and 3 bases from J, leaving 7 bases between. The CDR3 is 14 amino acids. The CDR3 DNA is TGTGCCAGCAGCGTAGGGGACAACTACAATGAGCAGTTCTTC. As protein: CASSVGDNYNEQFF.

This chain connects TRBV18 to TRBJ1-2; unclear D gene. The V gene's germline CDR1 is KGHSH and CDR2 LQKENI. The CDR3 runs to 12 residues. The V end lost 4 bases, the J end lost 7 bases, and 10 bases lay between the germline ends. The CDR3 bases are TGTGCCAGCTCACGAACGACAAGTGGCTACACCTTC. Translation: CASSRTTSGYTF. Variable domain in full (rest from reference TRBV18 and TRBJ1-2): NAGVMQNPRHLVRRRGQEARLRCSPMKGHSHVYWYRQLPEEGLKFMVYLQKENIIDESGMPKERFSAEFPKEGPSILRIQQVVRGDSAAYFCASSRTTSGYTFGSGTRLTVV.

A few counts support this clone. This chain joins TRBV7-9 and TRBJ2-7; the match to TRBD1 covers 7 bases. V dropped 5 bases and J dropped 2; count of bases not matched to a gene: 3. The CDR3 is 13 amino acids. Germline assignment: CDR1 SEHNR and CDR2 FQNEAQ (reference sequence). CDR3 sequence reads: CASSRQGTYEQYF. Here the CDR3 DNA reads TGTGCCAGCAGCCGACAGGGTACCTACGAGCAGTACTTC.

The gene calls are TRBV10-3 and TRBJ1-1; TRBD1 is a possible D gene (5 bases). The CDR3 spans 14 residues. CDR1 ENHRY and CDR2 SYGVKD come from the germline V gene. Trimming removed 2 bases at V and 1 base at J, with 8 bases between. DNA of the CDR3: TGTGCCATCAGTGAGAAGGACAAGAACACTGAAGCTTTCTTT. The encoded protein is CAISEKDKNTEAFF.

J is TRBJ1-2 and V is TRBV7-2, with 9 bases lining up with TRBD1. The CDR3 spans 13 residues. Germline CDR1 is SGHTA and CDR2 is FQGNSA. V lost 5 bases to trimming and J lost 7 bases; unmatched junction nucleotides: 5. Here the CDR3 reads CASSIRTGAGYTF. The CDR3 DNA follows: TGTGCCAGCAGCATTCGGACAGGGGCTGGCTACACCTTC.

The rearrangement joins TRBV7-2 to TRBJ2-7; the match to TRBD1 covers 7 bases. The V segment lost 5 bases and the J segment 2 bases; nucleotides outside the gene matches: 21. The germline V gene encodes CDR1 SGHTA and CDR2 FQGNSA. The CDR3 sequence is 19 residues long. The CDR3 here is CASSPLPPRFGQATYEQYF. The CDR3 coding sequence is TGTGCCAGCAGCCCTTTACCCCCCCGGTTCGGACAGGCTACCTACGAGCAGTACTTC.

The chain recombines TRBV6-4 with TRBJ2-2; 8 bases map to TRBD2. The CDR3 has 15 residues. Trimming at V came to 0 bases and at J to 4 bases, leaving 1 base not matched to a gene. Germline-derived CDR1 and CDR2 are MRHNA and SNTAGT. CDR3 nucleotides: TGTGCCAGCAGTGACTCCGGGACTAGCACCGGGGAGCTGTTTTTT. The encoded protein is CASSDSGTSTGELFF.

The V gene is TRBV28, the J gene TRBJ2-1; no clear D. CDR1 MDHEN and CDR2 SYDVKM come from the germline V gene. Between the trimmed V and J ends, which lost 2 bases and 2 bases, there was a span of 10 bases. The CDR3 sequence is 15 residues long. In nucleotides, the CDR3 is TGTGCCAGCAGTTTAGAACAGTGGGCCTACAATGAGCAGTTCTTC. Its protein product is CASSLEQWAYNEQFF. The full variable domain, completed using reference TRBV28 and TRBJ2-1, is DVKVTQSSRYLVKRTGEKVFLECVQDMDHENMFWYRQDPGLGLRLIYFSYDVKMKEKGDIPEGYSVSREKKERFSLILESASTNQTSMYLCASSLEQWAYNEQFFGPGTRLTVL.

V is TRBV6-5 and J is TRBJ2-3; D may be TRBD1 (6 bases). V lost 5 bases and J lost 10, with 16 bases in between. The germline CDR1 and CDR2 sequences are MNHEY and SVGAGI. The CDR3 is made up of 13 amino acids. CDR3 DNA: TGTGCCAGCAGTCCCACAGGGCGAGGTTCGCAGTATTTT. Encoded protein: CASSPTGRGSQYF.

DNA of the CDR3: TGTGCCAGCAGCCAAGAAACAGGGGGCTCGAACACTGAAGCTTTCTTT. Residues: CASSQETGGSNTEAFF. The chain recombines TRBV4-2 with TRBJ1-1, with TRBD1 matching 9 bases. From germline, CDR1 is LGHNA and CDR2 YNFKEQ. V gave up 0 bases and J gave up 1 base; unmatched junction bases: 3. This CDR3 has 16 residues.

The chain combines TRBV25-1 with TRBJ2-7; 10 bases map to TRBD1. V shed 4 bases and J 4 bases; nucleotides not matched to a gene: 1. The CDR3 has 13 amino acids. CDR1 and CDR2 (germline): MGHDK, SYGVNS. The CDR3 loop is CASSGDRGYEQYF. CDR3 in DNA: TGTGCCAGCAGTGGGGACAGGGGATACGAGCAGTACTTC.

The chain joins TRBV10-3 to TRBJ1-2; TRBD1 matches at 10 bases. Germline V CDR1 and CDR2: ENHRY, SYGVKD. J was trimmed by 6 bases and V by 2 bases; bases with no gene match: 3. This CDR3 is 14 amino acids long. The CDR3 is CAISERQGADGYTF. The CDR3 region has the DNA TGTGCCATCAGTGAGAGACAGGGGGCGGATGGCTACACCTTC.

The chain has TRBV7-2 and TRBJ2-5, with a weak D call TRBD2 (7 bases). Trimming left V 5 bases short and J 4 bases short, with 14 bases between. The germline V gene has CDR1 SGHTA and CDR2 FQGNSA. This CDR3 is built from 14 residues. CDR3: CASSPTGRGETQYF. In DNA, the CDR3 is TGTGCCAGCAGCCCAACAGGGAGGGGAGAGACCCAGTACTTC. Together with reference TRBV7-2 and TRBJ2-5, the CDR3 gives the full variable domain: GAGVSQSPSNKVTEKGKDVELRCDPISGHTALYWYRQSLGQGLEFLIYFQGNSAPDKSGLPSDRFSAERTGGSVSTLTIQRTQQEDSAVYLCASSPTGRGETQYFGPGTRLLVL.

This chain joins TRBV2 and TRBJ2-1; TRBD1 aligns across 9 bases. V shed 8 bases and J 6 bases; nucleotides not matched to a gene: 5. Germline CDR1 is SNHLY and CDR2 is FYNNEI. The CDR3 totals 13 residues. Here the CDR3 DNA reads TGTGCCAGCGTTCAGACAGGGGGCAATGAGCAGTTCTTC. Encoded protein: CASVQTGGNEQFF. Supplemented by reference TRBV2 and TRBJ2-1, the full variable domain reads EPEVTQTPSHQVTQMGQEVILRCVPISNHLYFYWYRQILGQKVEFLVSFYNNEISEKSEIFDDQFSVERPDGSNFTLKIRSTKLEDSAMYFCASVQTGGNEQFFGPGTRLTVL.

The CDR3 here is CASSGDANTEAFF. The CDR3 DNA reads as TGTGCCAGCAGCGGGGATGCGAACACTGAAGCTTTCTTT. The rearrangement uses TRBV2 and TRBJ1-1, with no clear D. The germline V gene encodes CDR1 SNHLY and CDR2 FYNNEI. CDR3 length: 13 amino acids. The V end lost 6 bases, the J end lost 1 base, and 9 bases lay between the germline ends.

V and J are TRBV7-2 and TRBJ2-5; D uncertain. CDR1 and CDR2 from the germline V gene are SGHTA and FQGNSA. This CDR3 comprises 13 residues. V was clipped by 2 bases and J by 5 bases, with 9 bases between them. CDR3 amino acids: CASSLPPRETQYF. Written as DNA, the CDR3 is TGTGCCAGCAGCTTACCACCCAGGGAGACCCAGTACTTC. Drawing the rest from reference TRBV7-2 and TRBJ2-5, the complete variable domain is GAGVSQSPSNKVTEKGKDVELRCDPISGHTALYWYRQSLGQGLEFLIYFQGNSAPDKSGLPSDRFSAERTGGSVSTLTIQRTQQEDSAVYLCASSLPPRETQYFGPGTRLLVL.

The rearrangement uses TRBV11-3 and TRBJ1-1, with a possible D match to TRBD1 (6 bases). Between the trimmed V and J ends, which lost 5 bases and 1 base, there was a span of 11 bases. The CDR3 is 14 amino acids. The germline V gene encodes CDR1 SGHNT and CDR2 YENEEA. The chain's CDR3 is CASSAQGQNTEAFF. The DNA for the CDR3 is TGTGCCAGCAGCGCCCAGGGGCAGAACACTGAAGCTTTCTTT.

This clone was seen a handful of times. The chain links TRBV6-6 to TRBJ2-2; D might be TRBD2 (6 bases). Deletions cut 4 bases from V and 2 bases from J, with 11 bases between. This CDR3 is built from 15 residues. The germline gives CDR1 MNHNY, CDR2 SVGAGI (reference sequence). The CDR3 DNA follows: TGTGCCAGCAGTTCGACCGGGAGCAACACCGGGGAGCTGTTTTTT. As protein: CASSSTGSNTGELFF.

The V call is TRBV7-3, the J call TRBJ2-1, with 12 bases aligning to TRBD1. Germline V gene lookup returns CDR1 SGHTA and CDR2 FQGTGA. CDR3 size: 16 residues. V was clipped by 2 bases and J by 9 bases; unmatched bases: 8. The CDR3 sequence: CASSLRTGTGGVEQFF. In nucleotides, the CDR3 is TGTGCCAGCAGCTTACGGACCGGGACAGGGGGCGTTGAGCAGTTCTTC.

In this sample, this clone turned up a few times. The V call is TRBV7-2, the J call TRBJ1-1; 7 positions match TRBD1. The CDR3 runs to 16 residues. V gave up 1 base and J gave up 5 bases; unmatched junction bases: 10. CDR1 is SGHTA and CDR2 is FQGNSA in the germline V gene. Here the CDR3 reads CASSLGEGAFRTEAFF. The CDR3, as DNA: TGTGCCAGCAGCTTAGGAGAGGGGGCGTTCAGGACTGAAGCTTTCTTT.

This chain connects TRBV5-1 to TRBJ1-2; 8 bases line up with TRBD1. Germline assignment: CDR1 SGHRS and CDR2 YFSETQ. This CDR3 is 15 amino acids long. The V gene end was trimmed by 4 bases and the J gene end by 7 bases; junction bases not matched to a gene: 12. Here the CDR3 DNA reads TGCGCCAGCAGCCCGGACAGGGCAACGAATTTTGGCTACACCTTC. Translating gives CASSPDRATNFGYTF.

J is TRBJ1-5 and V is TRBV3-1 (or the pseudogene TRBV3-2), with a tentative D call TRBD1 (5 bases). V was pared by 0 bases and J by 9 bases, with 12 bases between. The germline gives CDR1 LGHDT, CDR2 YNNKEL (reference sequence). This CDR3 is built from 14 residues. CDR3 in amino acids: CASSQDWGGRPQHF. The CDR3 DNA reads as TGTGCCAGCAGCCAAGATTGGGGGGGGAGGCCCCAGCATTTT.